The rows below give T cell receptor beta chains drawn from one sample of a study of beta chain features in type 1 diabetes. Generated by immunoSEQ multiplex PCR, the TCRdb table keeps only in-frame clones and is missing some. Of about 360,000 clones listed, roughly 13% are singletons. The sample taken for sequencing was naive CD4+ T cells from blood. Receptors originate from a young man in good health. Both conserved end residues are part of each CDR3. Each record gives: clone size, D gene, V gene, J gene, CDR3 DNA, CDR3 protein. The D gene is left open where the match is weak. Clone size is not always given. Where it is, it says once, few, many or a class for expanded clones.

>-|TRBD2|TRBV25-1|TRBJ2-7
TGTGCCAGCAGCATTAGCGGGGAGACCTACGAGCAGTACTTC
CASSISGETYEQYF
>-|-|TRBV5-1|TRBJ2-5
TGCGCCAGCAGCACTGGGCCCAGCCAAGAGACCCAGTACTTC
CASSTGPSQETQYF
>-|-|TRBV15|TRBJ2-2
TGTGCCACCAGCAGAGATCTGTTCGGAGACGTGAGCATGCAGAACACCGGGGAGCTGTTTTTT
CATSRDLFGDVSMQNTGELFF
>few|-|TRBV28|TRBJ2-2
TGTGCCAGCAGTTTACCCCGGAAAGGGAGGTTCACCGGGGAGCTGTTTTTT
CASSLPRKGRFTGELFF
>-|TRBD1|TRBV14|TRBJ1-1
TGTGCCAGCAGCCAACCGGGACAGGGGGCTTTCTTT
CASSQPGQGAFF
>-|-|TRBV7-6|TRBJ2-5
TGTGCCAGCAGCTTAGCGCAGGGGACTAAAGAGACCCAGTACTTC
CASSLAQGTKETQYF
>few|-|TRBV14|TRBJ1-4
TGTGCCAGCAGCCAAGATCCCCACGGGTATGAAAAACTGTTTTTT
CASSQDPHGYEKLFF
>few|TRBD2|TRBV7-2|TRBJ2-3
TGTGCCAGCAGCTTAGGGGGGGGACTAGATACGCAGTATTTT
CASSLGGGLDTQYF
>few|TRBD1|TRBV18|TRBJ1-1
TGTGCCAGCTCCCCAGGACAGGGACAGACTGAAGCTTTCTTT
CASSPGQGQTEAFF
>-|TRBD2|TRBV7-6|TRBJ2-2
TGTGCCAGCAGCCTTGCGGGAGGGCCGGGCACCGGGGAGCTGTTTTTT
CASSLAGGPGTGELFF
>few|-|TRBV20-1|TRBJ2-1
TGCAGTGTTGCGGCTTACAATGAGCAGTTCTTC
CSVAAYNEQFF
>few|-|TRBV28|TRBJ2-5
TGTGCCAGTAAAATACGGGGGGCCTGGGAGACCCAGTACTTC
CASKIRGAWETQYF
>-|TRBD1|TRBV18|TRBJ2-7
TGTGCCAGCTCACCTCAGGGACAGGGGGACGAGCAGTACTTC
CASSPQGQGDEQYF
>-|TRBD1|TRBV9|TRBJ1-4
TGTGCCAGCAGCGGGACAGGCTCCGGGCCCGAAAAACTGTTTTTT
CASSGTGSGPEKLFF
>-|TRBD2|TRBV7-3|TRBJ2-5
TGTGCCAGCAGCTTACAGCGGGGGACCCAAGAGACCCAGTACTTC
CASSLQRGTQETQYF
>few|TRBD2|TRBV28|TRBJ2-5
TGTGCCAGCATCAAACGGGGGGGCGGGGAGACCCAGTACTTC
CASIKRGGGETQYF
>-|-|TRBV30|TRBJ2-3
TGTGCCTGGAGTGTACGGTGGGGCCACGATACGCAGTATTTT
CAWSVRWGHDTQYF
>-|TRBD2|TRBV4-3|TRBJ2-1
TGCGCCAGCAGCCTGCGACTAGCGGGAGTGGGGTACAATGAGCAGTTCTTC
CASSLRLAGVGYNEQFF
>-|-|TRBV9|TRBJ2-3
TGTGCCAGCAGCGTAGTCGTCGGGCGGACTCAGGGCACAGATACGCAGTATTTT
CASSVVVGRTQGTDTQYF
>-|-|TRBV30|TRBJ1-3
TGTGCCTGGAGTGTACTGTTCCGAGACTCTGGAAACACCATATATTTT
CAWSVLFRDSGNTIYF
>few|-|TRBV28|TRBJ2-5
TGTGCCAGCAGTTTTGGACTCGAGACCCAGTACTTC
CASSFGLETQYF
>-|TRBD1|TRBV28|TRBJ1-5
TGTGCCAGCAGTTCGCGGACAGGGGTAGGCCAGCCCCAGCATTTT
CASSSRTGVGQPQHF
>few|-|TRBV13|TRBJ2-3
TGTGCCAGCAGCTTCGGTACAGATACGCAGTATTTT
CASSFGTDTQYF
>-|TRBD1|TRBV7-3|TRBJ1-2
TGTGCCAGCAGCCTACGACAGGGACAGAGTGGCTACACCTTC
CASSLRQGQSGYTF
>-|TRBD1|TRBV28|TRBJ2-1
TGTGCCAGCGGGGACAGGATCAGAGAGGGGTTCTTC
CASGDRIREGFF
>-|-|TRBV30|TRBJ1-3
TGTGCCTGGAGTCAGGAAGGAAACACCATATATTTT
CAWSQEGNTIYF
>few|-|TRBV4-3|TRBJ2-7
TGCGCCAGCAGCCAAATTAGTAGCAGTGACTACGAGCAGTACTTC
CASSQISSSDYEQYF
>-|-|TRBV6-5|TRBJ1-2
TGTGCCAGTTGGACAGCCCTCTATGGCTACACCTTC
CASWTALYGYTF
>few|TRBD1|TRBV7-2|TRBJ1-3
TGTGCCAGCAGCTTAGACAGGGGAGGAAACACCATATATTTT
CASSLDRGGNTIYF
>-|-|TRBV5-5|TRBJ1-2
TGTGCCAGCAGCGATGGCCGTCCGGGAGGGGTGCGTGGCTACACCTTC
CASSDGRPGGVRGYTF
>few|TRBD1|TRBV9|TRBJ2-2
TGTGCCAGCAGCGGAGGACAGGGGGCCGGGGAGCTGTTTTTT
CASSGGQGAGELFF
>few|-|TRBV30|TRBJ1-5
TGTGCCTGGAGCTCGACAGGCGAAGGGCCCCAGCATTTT
CAWSSTGEGPQHF